Included here is one T cell receptor (beta chain) sequence, with context. Its antigen specificity is not known. The junction shows a germline mismatch at one end, possibly a read error. The data derive from a study of T cell repertoires in aging, cancer and after chemotherapy (dated by TCRdb to the late 2010s). In the study overall: Six donor age groups were covered, ranging from 30 or younger up to 70 or older, and each group contained at least three individuals. TCR repertoires from healthy donor controls were recorded over periods of several months to years and showed clear clonal overlap between repeated samplings. Roughly 10 million TCR reads were contained in the full dataset. Peripheral blood TCR beta repertoires from healthy donors and cancer patients were profiled to examine immunoaging and T cell reconstitution after chemotherapy. Alongside 95 to 100 healthy donors serving as a reference group, the cohort included roughly 220 cancer patients, of whom 90 to 94 had hematological cancers and 120 to 130 had solid cancers.

General study outcomes and caveats: In both cancer cohorts, the median generation probability rose over the chemotherapy interval, which suggests that the repertoire was reconstituted through rebound thymic output. In healthy donors, the decline in TCR diversity with age was mainly due to loss of richness, whereas in cancer patients loss of evenness also played a role. Compared with age-matched healthy donors, untreated patients with either hematological or solid cancers had significantly lower TCR diversity in the blood along with higher clonality. According to the authors, the repertoire data do not permit conclusions about immunological memory after chemotherapy.

TCR beta rearrangements were amplified from genomic DNA isolated from peripheral blood, not from sorted cells or RNA. The germline V gene (reference sequence) yields SGHKS for CDR1 and YYEKEE for CDR2. Reading from cysteine to phenylalanine, the CDR3 counts 13 amino acids. Just CDR3 DNA is preserved here, 39 bases in frame from base 1. Rearranged TRB sequences spanning V, D and J segments were amplified in a multiplex touch-down PCR with a mixed TRB-A/B primer pool. Illumina adapters and sample indices were attached to the amplicons in two consecutive PCR reactions using Phusion HS II polymerase. Amplicons were gel-purified with the NucleoSpin Gel and PCR Clean-up kit, then checked with Qubit and an Agilent 2100 Bioanalyzer. The libraries were sequenced on an Illumina MiSeq with 600-cycle, single-indexed, paired-end runs. The original pipeline was this. TRB sequences were processed with MiXCR versions 2.12 and 3.0.5. Each unique CDR3 nucleotide sequence was counted as one clone, and only productive sequences with at least two reads were retained. The repertoire metrics were Shannon diversity, evenness, clonality (defined as one minus evenness), and alpha-parameterized diversity profiles covering alpha 0 to 5. The IGoR algorithm was used to calculate generation probabilities of clones in the paired pre- and post-chemotherapy samples. The raw public data were reprocessed by TCRdb itself: fastp quality trimming at Q25, MiXCR clonotype calling, in-frame beta chains only. Rows matching on CDR3 protein sequence are summarized as one entry with the most common DNA and genes. TCRdb's processing, not the study's, gives the V and J calls here. The sample data list some 8,000 distinct CDR3 sequences, and about 30% of these were observed just once. Roughly 10% of the sample is held by the ten biggest clonotypes.

The chain is assembled from TRBV5-5 and TRBJ2-1, and the D gene may be TRBD2, 5 bases matching. This clonotype was sampled from a human donor in good health. The sequenced material came from blood. At the DNA level, the sequence is TGCGCCAGCAGCCACCAAGAGGGCAATGAGCAGTTCTTC. Its amino acids are CASSHQEGNEQFF. This CDR3, with the reference TRBV5-5 and TRBJ2-1 proteins standing in past its ends, gives the full variable domain DAGVTQSPTHLIKTRGQQVTLRCSPISGHKSVSWYQQVLGQGPQFIFQYYEKEERGRGNFPDRFSARQFPNYSSELNVNALLLGDSALYLCASSHQEGNEQFFGPGTRLTVL.